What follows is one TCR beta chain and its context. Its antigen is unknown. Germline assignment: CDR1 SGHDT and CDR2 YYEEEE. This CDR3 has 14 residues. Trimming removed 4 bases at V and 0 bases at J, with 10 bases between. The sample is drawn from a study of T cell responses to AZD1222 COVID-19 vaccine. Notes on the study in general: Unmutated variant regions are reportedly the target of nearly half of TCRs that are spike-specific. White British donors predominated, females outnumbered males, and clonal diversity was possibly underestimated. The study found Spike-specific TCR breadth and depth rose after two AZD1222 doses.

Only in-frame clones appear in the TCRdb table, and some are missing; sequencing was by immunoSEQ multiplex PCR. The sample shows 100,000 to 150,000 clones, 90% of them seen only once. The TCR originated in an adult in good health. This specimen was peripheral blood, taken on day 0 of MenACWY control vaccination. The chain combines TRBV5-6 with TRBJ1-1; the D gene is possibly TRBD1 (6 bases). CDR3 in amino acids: CASSPRTVNTEAFF. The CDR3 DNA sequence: TGTGCCAGCAGCCCTCGGACAGTGAACACTGAAGCTTTCTTT.